This T cell receptor beta chain comes out of a study of cytomegalovirus exposure and HLA in healthy donors. Turning to this clone: Its antigen is not known.

The CDR3 contains 13 residues. The germline V gene encodes CDR1 SGHTA and CDR2 FQGNSA. The J segment lost 8 bases and the V segment lost 4 bases, leaving 5 bases of the junction unmatched. The primer mix had 60 Vbeta and 13 Jbeta primers. Assay: immunoSEQ multiplex PCR; the TCRdb copy retains only in-frame clones and omits some. There are more than 140,000 clones in the sample; around 79% occur only once, and approximately 0.66% lies in the top ten. Notes on the study in general: Later analysis revealed greater clonal expansion in HLA-associated TCR beta chains than in equally common others. TCR beta V segments were, for the most part, productive about 90% or about 30% of the time in an earlier analysis. Associated with HLA alleles at 0.05 false discovery rate in a later analysis were approximately 17,000 TCR beta sequences. The sole available immune exposure information was CMV serostatus.

The chain has TRBV7-2 and TRBJ1-3; 7 bases fit TRBD1. The sequence was collected from a male donor in good health and CMV-seronegative. Sequencing was carried out using PBMCs. In DNA form, the CDR3 reads TGTGCCAGCAGCTCGGACAGGAGAGACACCATATATTTT. Amino acids: CASSSDRRDTIYF.